One and the same sample provided the 12 T cell receptor beta chains below, sequenced in a study of T-cell reconstitution after alpha-beta-depleted transplantation in children. Preparation of the TCRbeta library involved a method that used unique molecular identifiers. Each CDR3 protein is one row after TCRdb ran MiXCR on the PCR reads. The sample lists some 220,000 distinct CDR3 sequences, approximately 10% seen once, with about 28% in the top ten. Sequenced here: PBMCs, sampled before TCRalphabeta/CD19-depleted stem cell transplant. Every receptor here comes from a child younger than two with acute myeloid leukemia, due to receive a stem cell transplant.

There are a few counts of this clonotype. The J gene is TRBJ1-1, the V gene TRBV12-3 or TRBV12-4; D gene ambiguous. This CDR3 spans 13 amino acids. V lost 1 base and J lost 8, with 11 bases in between. This CDR3 is CASSLEQEREAFF. The CDR3, as DNA: TGTGCCAGCAGTTTAGAACAAGAACGAGAAGCTTTCTTT.

Many counts were recorded for this clonotype. This chain uses TRBV5-5 with TRBJ1-6; D is unclear. Germline V gene lookup returns CDR1 SGHKS and CDR2 YYEKEE (reference sequence). The CDR3 is 14 residues long. The ends were cut back, 0 bases at V and 10 bases at J, with 11 bases in the middle. The CDR3 DNA reads as TGTGCCAGCAGCTTGGACAGTGGGGAGTCACCCCTCCACTTT. Its translation is CASSLDSGESPLHF.

Turning to this clonotype: It may be a read error: a sequence one base away is much more abundant. CDR3 coding DNA: TGCAGTGCTAGTGGAGGCTCCGGGTACGAGCAGTCCTTC. This codes for CSASGGSGYEQSF. The chain links TRBV20-1 to TRBJ2-7; possibly TRBD2 for D (5 bases). This CDR3 comprises 13 residues. The germline V gene has CDR1 DFQATT and CDR2 SNEGSKA (reference sequence).

This clonotype was seen repeatedly, ten times or more. V gene TRBV30 combines with J gene TRBJ1-2, with TRBD1 matching over 8 bases. V dropped 2 bases and J dropped 8; count of bases not matched to a gene: 4. The length of the CDR3 is 12 residues. Germline CDR1 reads GTSNPN; CDR2 reads SVGIG (reference sequence). The CDR3 DNA follows: TGTGCCTGGAGTCTGGACAGGGACGGCTACACCTTC. Translated, it gives CAWSLDRDGYTF.

This clonotype was observed many times. The rearrangement uses TRBV7-9 and TRBJ2-7, with 8 bases aligning to TRBD2. CDR3 length: 16 residues. CDR1 SEHNR and CDR2 FQNEAQ come from the germline V gene (reference sequence). The V and J ends lost 7 bases and 0 bases, in that order; junction bases with no gene match: 11. CDR3 loop: CASTYSTSGSSYEQYF. Here the CDR3 DNA reads TGTGCCAGCACCTACTCCACTAGCGGCAGCTCCTACGAGCAGTACTTC.

The chain uses TRBV5-1 and TRBJ2-5; D may be TRBD2 (6 bases). The germline V gene encodes CDR1 SGHRS and CDR2 YFSETQ. Trimming pared 5 bases from V and 3 bases from J, leaving 14 bases between. The length of the CDR3 is 14 residues. CDR3 region: CASRTTPGEETQYF. CDR3 DNA sequence: TGCGCCAGCAGGACCACGCCGGGAGAAGAGACCCAGTACTTC.

This clonotype has ten or more counts. The CDR3 region has the DNA TGTGCCAGCAGTTCCGGGACAAGGGGAAAAGCTTTCTTT. Translating it yields CASSSGTRGKAFF. V and J are TRBV28 and TRBJ1-1; tentatively, D is TRBD1 (6 bases). Germline values: CDR1 MDHEN, CDR2 SYDVKM. The V gene lost 4 bases and the J gene lost 9 bases, with 15 bases spanning the gap. CDR3 length equals 13 residues.

To note about this clonotype: Because the CDR3 is missing its conserved closing phenylalanine or tryptophan, this is likely a read error. The chain uses TRBV20-1 and TRBJ1-1; 8 bases align to TRBD1. Germline CDR1 is DFQATT and CDR2 is SNEGSKA (reference sequence). The CDR3 extends over 13 amino acids. CDR3 residues: CSASRGRGTEAFL. CDR3 sequence (DNA): TGTAGTGCTAGCAGGGGGCGGGGCACTGAAGCTTTCCTT.

The chain recombines TRBV6-1 with TRBJ1-4; 7 bases are shared with TRBD1. The V gene end was trimmed by 5 bases and the J gene end by 10 bases; junction bases not matched to a gene: 10. CDR1 is MNHNS and CDR2 is SASEGT in the germline V gene. This CDR3 has 14 amino acids. The CDR3 bases are TGTGCCAGCAGTCCAGGGGGGCATAATATAAAACTGTTTTTT. Amino acid sequence: CASSPGGHNIKLFF.

This clonotype was observed many times. The chain has TRBV7-2 and TRBJ2-5; tentative D call: TRBD2 (6 bases). Trimming pared 1 base from V and 2 bases from J, leaving 11 bases between. This CDR3 region has 15 residues. CDR1 is SGHTA and CDR2 is FQGNSA in the germline V gene. This CDR3 reads CASSLGGGGQETQYF. The DNA for the CDR3 is TGTGCCAGCAGCTTAGGGGGAGGAGGACAAGAGACCCAGTACTTC.

This clonotype was seen repeatedly, ten times or more. J is TRBJ1-2 and V is TRBV11-2; the match to TRBD1 covers 8 bases. CDR3 length: 13 residues. V shed 4 bases and J 9 bases; nucleotides not matched to a gene: 7. Germline CDR1 reads SGHAT; CDR2 reads FQNNGV. The CDR3 sequence: CASSSDRARSYTF. In DNA form, the CDR3 reads TGTGCCAGCAGCTCGGACAGGGCGAGGAGCTACACCTTC. Together with reference TRBV11-2 and TRBJ1-2, the CDR3 gives the full variable domain: EAGVAQSPRYKIIEKRQSVAFWCNPISGHATLYWYQQILGQGPKLLIQFQNNGVVDDSQLPKDRFSAERLKGVDSTLKIQPAKLEDSAVYLCASSSDRARSYTFGSGTRLTVV.

This clonotype was observed many times. This chain joins TRBV28 and TRBJ1-5; no clear D. The V end lost 5 bases, the J end lost 4 bases, and 15 bases lay between the germline ends. The length of the CDR3 is 15 residues. CDR1 is MDHEN, CDR2 SYDVKM, per germline. DNA for the CDR3: TGTGCCAGCAGTCCCCCGGTAACTGGGAATCAGCCCCAGCATTTT. Translation gives CASSPPVTGNQPQHF. Looking up the rest from reference TRBV28 and TRBJ1-5 gives the full variable domain: DVKVTQSSRYLVKRTGEKVFLECVQDMDHENMFWYRQDPGLGLRLIYFSYDVKMKEKGDIPEGYSVSREKKERFSLILESASTNQTSMYLCASSPPVTGNQPQHFGDGTRLSIL.